Presented here are 25 T cell receptor beta chains from one specimen sequenced in a study of immune heterogeneity within non-small cell lung tumors (dated by TCRdb to 2017 to 2018). Genomic DNA was extracted from bulk tumor tissue and used as the TCR template, and approximately 590 ng gDNA was amplified per sample. During surgery, multiple biopsies were taken from each primary tumor, with sampling sites spaced as far apart as possible within the tumor mass. The study cohort was described as untreated and was composed of newly diagnosed NSCLC cases undergoing curative surgery. The instrument was a HiSeq X Ten. The TCR beta CDR3 region was amplified with a multiplex PCR system whose first round of about 10 cycles used 32 V-gene forward primers and 13 J-gene reverse primers. Using fastp at Q25 and MiXCR, TCRdb reprocessed the public reads and kept productive beta chains. Rows merge per CDR3 protein into single entries with the most common DNA and genes. Recorded for this sample are 3,500 or so distinct CDR3 sequences; roughly a quarter of them occurred a single time. Jointly, the top ten make up under 11% of the sample.

The sample comprised lung tumor tissue. Receptors were obtained from a man in his sixties with non-small cell lung cancer.

This clonotype has a handful of counts. The V and J genes are TRBV18 and TRBJ2-6; tentatively, D is TRBD1 (5 bases). Trimming stripped 3 bases from V and 2 bases from J, with 11 bases between. In germline, CDR1 is KGHSH, CDR2 LQKENI. The CDR3 runs 16 residues. The CDR3 loop is CASSPPTAAGANVLTF. Here the CDR3 DNA reads TGTGCCAGCTCACCCCCGACAGCTGCTGGGGCCAACGTCCTGACTTTC.

The chain employs TRBV7-9 and TRBJ2-7; 8 bases map to TRBD1. The CDR3 spans 15 residues. The germline V gene has CDR1 SEHNR and CDR2 FQNEAQ (reference sequence). The V gene end was trimmed by 4 bases and the J gene end by 4 bases; junction bases not matched to a gene: 9. CDR3 loop: CASSSNGQGTYEQYF. The CDR3 region has the DNA TGTGCCAGCAGCTCAAACGGACAGGGAACTTACGAGCAGTACTTC.

Points on this clonotype: Lacking the conserved final phenylalanine or tryptophan, this CDR3 likely reflects a read error. The chain links TRBV6-1 to TRBJ2-5; 7 bases are a match to TRBD1. The V gene end was trimmed by 5 bases and the J gene end by 1 base; junction bases not matched to a gene: 10. The CDR3 contains 16 residues. Looked up from germline, CDR1 is MNHNS and CDR2 is SASEGT. In DNA form, the CDR3 reads TGTGCCAGCAGTTCTAGACAGGGCCGGCGCCAAGAGACCCAGTACCTC. It yields the protein CASSSRQGRRQETQYL.

In regard to this clonotype: Because the CDR3's place on the DNA is in doubt, the DNA is left out and the CDR3 is given as listed by TCRdb. The chain employs TRBV9 and TRBJ2-1. The V gene's germline CDR1 is SGDLS and CDR2 YYNGEE. A total of 15 residues make up the CDR3, ends included. CDR3 amino acids: CASSVGAGSYNEKFF.

This clonotype counts as medium-sized. The chain links TRBV24-1 to TRBJ2-3, with D hard to call. This CDR3 has 14 residues. Trimming took off 2 bases at V and 7 bases at J, with 12 bases between the two ends. CDR1 and CDR2 (germline): KGHDR, SFDVKD. This chain's CDR3 is CATSDSGPLHTQYF. CDR3 sequence (DNA): TGTGCCACCAGTGATTCCGGGCCATTGCATACGCAGTATTTT.

The gene calls are TRBV7-3 and TRBJ2-7, with TRBD1 matching 7 bases. The germline gives CDR1 SGHTA, CDR2 FQGTGA. CDR3 size: 13 residues. Here the CDR3 reads CTISLHRGWEQYF. CDR3 in DNA: TGTACCATCAGCTTACACAGGGGTTGGGAGCAGTACTTC.

This clonotype has more than one count but fewer than ten. CDR3 sequence: CASSFGPQGEKLFF. DNA for the CDR3: TGCGCCAGCAGCTTCGGGCCCCAAGGGGAAAAACTGTTTTTT. The J gene is TRBJ1-4, the V gene TRBV5-1; D remains ambiguous. Germline lookup yields CDR1 SGHRS and CDR2 YFSETQ. The CDR3 has 14 residues. Trimming stripped 2 bases from V and 8 bases from J, with 13 bases between.

This clonotype counts as medium-sized (0.01 to 0.1%). V is TRBV27 and J is TRBJ1-4; possibly TRBD1 for D (5 bases). Trimming left V 4 bases short and J 4 bases short, with 13 bases between. CDR1 is MNHEY and CDR2 is SMNVEV in the germline V gene (reference sequence). This CDR3 contains 15 residues. The CDR3 DNA sequence: TGTGCCAGCAGTTCCACCGGGGGGAATAATGAAAAACTGTTTTTT. Amino acids: CASSSTGGNNEKLFF.

Details on this clonotype: A much larger clone sits a single nucleotide away, making a read error possible. This sequence joins TRBV6-1 and TRBJ2-7, with D maybe TRBD1 (6 bases). The germline V gene has CDR1 MNHNS and CDR2 SASEGT. This CDR3 contains 14 residues. V was trimmed by 1 base and J by 4 bases, leaving 11 bases between them. Here the CDR3 reads CASSEEWGPYEQYF. CDR3 bases: TGTGCCAGCAGTGAAGAGTGGGGGCCGTACGAGCAGTACTTC.

By proportion, this clonotype is medium-sized. This chain connects TRBV20-1 to TRBJ1-4, with a weak D call TRBD1 (5 bases). Germline-derived CDR1 and CDR2 are DFQATT and SNEGSKA (reference sequence). There are 14 residues in the CDR3. V gave up 6 bases and J gave up 7 bases, with 18 bases separating them. In DNA form, the CDR3 reads TGCAGTGCCCCCGCAGGGTCGGTTCTTGAAAAACTGTTTTTT. Protein product: CSAPAGSVLEKLFF.

With regard to this clonotype: This may be a read error, as it is one base from a much larger clone. This chain uses TRBV6-1 with TRBJ2-7; possibly TRBD2 for D (6 bases). Germline V gives CDR1 MNHNS, CDR2 SASEGT. The length of the CDR3 is 15 residues. V lost 11 bases and J lost 7, with 27 bases in between. The CDR3 region has the DNA TGTGCCGGCACCTCATCTCTGGCGACTAGTGTGGAGCAGTACTTC. It encodes CAGTSSLATSVEQYF.

Relative to its sample, this clonotype is medium-sized. Here the CDR3 DNA reads TGTGCCACCAGTGATACAGGGGAATTCACCGGGGAGCTGTTTTTT. This codes for CATSDTGEFTGELFF. The V and J genes are TRBV24-1 and TRBJ2-2; TRBD1 matches 7 bases. The CDR3 totals 15 residues. Germline loops: CDR1 KGHDR, CDR2 SFDVKD. Losses at the gene ends were 3 bases for V and 4 bases for J; bases not matched to a gene: 4.

V gene TRBV7-9 combines with J gene TRBJ2-3; D not resolved. Germline values: CDR1 SEHNR, CDR2 FQNEAQ (reference sequence). This CDR3 has 15 amino acids. V gave up 5 bases and J gave up 3 bases, with 15 bases separating them. The CDR3 DNA reads TGTGCCAGCAGCGACTCCGCGTACAGAACAGATACGCAGTATTTT. It codes for CASSDSAYRTDTQYF. Based on the CDR3 plus reference TRBV7-9 and TRBJ2-3, the full variable domain is DTGVSQNPRHKITKRGQNVTFRCDPISEHNRLYWYRQTLGQGPEFLTYFQNEAQLEKSRLLSDRFSAERPKGSFSTLEIQRTEQGDSAMYLCASSDSAYRTDTQYFGPGTRLTVL.

The CDR3 DNA is TGCAGTGCTAGAGATCGGGGTAGCCCTATTGAGCAGTTCTTC. Amino acids: CSARDRGSPIEQFF. J is TRBJ2-1 and V is TRBV20-1, with D perhaps TRBD2 (5 bases). The ends were cut back, 0 bases at V and 9 bases at J, with 15 bases in the middle. Per the germline V gene, CDR1 is DFQATT and CDR2 is SNEGSKA (reference sequence). The CDR3 extends over 14 amino acids.

The sample holds a few counts of this clonotype. V usage is TRBV6-1 and J usage is TRBJ2-5; 13 bases are a match to TRBD2. Germline V gene lookup returns CDR1 MNHNS and CDR2 SASEGT. The CDR3 runs to 15 residues. Trimming at V came to 7 bases and at J to 5 bases, leaving 7 bases not matched to a gene. The CDR3 sequence is CASISGLAGVETQYF. The CDR3 nucleotides are TGTGCCAGCATTAGCGGACTAGCGGGAGTTGAGACCCAGTACTTC.

The rearrangement joins TRBV20-1 to TRBJ2-1, with 10 bases fitting TRBD2. CDR1 is DFQATT, CDR2 SNEGSKA, per germline (reference sequence). With V trimmed by 3 bases and J by 3 bases, 8 bases remained unmatched. The CDR3 is made up of 16 amino acids. CDR3 loop: CSARLAGAAFYNEQFF. Here the CDR3 DNA reads TGCAGTGCTAGGCTAGCGGGAGCGGCCTTCTACAATGAGCAGTTCTTC.

This chain uses TRBV9 with TRBJ1-2; no reliable D call. Germline V gives CDR1 SGDLS, CDR2 YYNGEE. The V end was cut by 3 bases, the J end by 1 base, with 10 bases between. The CDR3 totals 14 residues. CDR3 nucleotide sequence: TGTGCCAGCAGCGGCGGCACCCTTAACTATGGCTACACCTTC. The encoded protein is CASSGGTLNYGYTF.

By sample fraction, this clonotype is medium-sized. The rearrangement links TRBV2 to TRBJ1-5; D unclear. This CDR3 spans 13 amino acids. Per germline, CDR1 SNHLY and CDR2 FYNNEI. V was cut by 8 bases and J by 1 base, with 9 bases left in between. The CDR3 sequence is CASALGSNQPQHF. The CDR3, as DNA: TGTGCCAGCGCCCTTGGCAGCAATCAGCCCCAGCATTTT.

The chain carries TRBV9 and TRBJ2-5; no firm D call. Trimming left V 3 bases short and J 5 bases short, with 17 bases between. Germline CDR1 is SGDLS and CDR2 is YYNGEE. There are 15 residues in the CDR3. The DNA for the CDR3 is TGTGCCAGCAGCGCAGGCCCGGGCCTTGTGGAGACCCAGTACTTC. This encodes CASSAGPGLVETQYF.

By frequency in the sample, this clonotype is medium-sized. The chain carries TRBV5-1 and TRBJ2-7; D possibly matches TRBD1 or TRBD2 (5 bases each). Trimming took off 0 bases at V and 4 bases at J, with 11 bases between the two ends. This CDR3 has 14 residues. Germline CDR1 and CDR2: SGHRS and YFSETQ. CDR3 sequence: CASSLGQGVYEQYF. DNA for the CDR3: TGCGCCAGCAGCTTGGGCCAGGGAGTGTACGAGCAGTACTTC.

The chain recombines TRBV6-5 with TRBJ2-2, with 9 bases identical to TRBD2. The length of the CDR3 is 16 residues. The J segment lost 5 bases and the V segment lost 2 bases, leaving 6 bases of the junction unmatched. Germline V gene lookup returns CDR1 MNHEY and CDR2 SVGAGI. In nucleotides, the CDR3 is TGTGCCAGCAGTTACGCACTAGCGGGTCGAACCGGGGAGCTGTTTTTT. Protein product: CASSYALAGRTGELFF.

This clonotype has a handful of counts. J is TRBJ2-7 and V is TRBV20-1; 16 nucleotides align to TRBD2. Trimming took 4 bases from V and 5 from J; bases not matched to a gene: 14. Germline loops: CDR1 DFQATT, CDR2 SNEGSKA (reference sequence). This CDR3 contains 18 residues. The CDR3 sequence: CSATGPLGLAGGFHEQYF. CDR3 coding DNA: TGCAGTGCTACCGGACCTCTGGGACTAGCGGGAGGGTTCCACGAGCAGTACTTC.

There are a few counts of this clonotype. The genes are TRBV3-1 and TRBJ2-1; the D gene is possibly TRBD2 (6 bases). V shed 4 bases and J shed 7 bases, with 14 bases lying between them. The CDR3 covers 14 residues. From germline, CDR1 is LGHDT and CDR2 YNNKEL (reference sequence). CDR3 sequence reads: CASSLLAGFNEQFF. The CDR3 DNA reads TGTGCCAGCAGCCTGTTGGCGGGGTTTAATGAGCAGTTCTTC.

About this clonotype: The CDR3 does not end in the conserved phenylalanine or tryptophan, so this is likely a read error. The chain links TRBV10-3 to TRBJ2-7; 12 bases map to TRBD2. Trimming removed 4 bases from V and 6 bases from J; junction bases left unmatched: 7. CDR1 is ENHRY, CDR2 SYGVKD, per germline. This CDR3 has 15 residues. The CDR3 DNA follows: TGTGCCATCAGTGTTGGACTAGCGGGAAACAGCGAGCAGTACTTA. Its protein product is CAISVGLAGNSEQYL.

DNA of the CDR3: TGCAGTGCTAGGCGGCAAGAGACCCAGTACTTC. This translates into CSARRQETQYF. The chain joins TRBV20-1 to TRBJ2-5; no definite D call. The germline V gene encodes CDR1 DFQATT and CDR2 SNEGSKA (reference sequence). Deletions cut 3 bases from V and 2 bases from J, with 4 bases between. This CDR3 spans 11 amino acids.